This T cell receptor beta chain was found in a study of regulatory T cells in long-lasting Graves disease. Study-wide findings and caveats: Newly diagnosed patients had higher TCR diversity than persistent Graves' patients did.

As for time point: newly diagnosed GD, antithyroid drugs for less than 3 months. From PBMCs, RNA was extracted and then used to make the TCR library. The CDR3 contains 15 residues. Trimming removed 3 bases at V and 4 bases at J, with 12 bases between. Germline V gives CDR1 LNHDA, CDR2 SQIVND (reference sequence). As to this clonotype: Its specificity is unknown.

iRepertoire HTBI primers and Arm-PCR of CDR3 regions built TCR beta libraries. TCRdb re-called the multiplex PCR reads with MiXCR, one entry per CDR3 protein. Among 450,000 to 600,000 distinct CDR3 sequences listed, 15% to 20% were seen once. These same records also appear under a second study, on T cells in Graves' hyperthyroidism and ophthalmopathy.

This chain connects TRBV19 to TRBJ2-2; possible D gene TRBD1, 7 bases. The receptor was isolated from a man aged 40-50 years with Graves disease. Sequenced here: peripheral blood mononuclear cells (PBMCs), sampled at new diagnosis, from a patient treated with antithyroid drugs. The CDR3 loop reads CASSMRQGGTGELFF. The CDR3 DNA reads as TGTGCCAGTAGTATGAGGCAGGGGGGCACCGGGGAGCTGTTTTTT.